The present T cell receptor (beta chain) was sequenced within a study of blood T cell repertoires in COVID-19. Study context: Both acute and convalescent COVID-19 samples were obtained from the United States, Italy and Spain. Sample material is recorded as cDNA or gDNA derived from T cells, B-cell-depleted T cells, or PBMCs.

As processed by the authors: Estimated nucleated cell counts came from reference gene primer amplification. Method: immunoSEQ multiplex PCR; TCRdb's copy keeps in-frame clones and lacks some. V, J and clone size were drawn from that table, and D and trimming were deduced from the DNA. In the table there are 200,000 to 250,000 clones, under 90% of which are singletons. The TCR originated in a woman of 80 years or more with active or convalescent COVID-19. The sequenced sample was peripheral blood.

CDR3 amino acids: CASSVGNLNNEQFF. As DNA, the CDR3 is TGTGCCAGCAGCGTCGGGAATTTGAACAATGAGCAGTTCTTC. V and J are TRBV11-3 and TRBJ2-1, with D possibly being TRBD2 (5 bases). The CDR3 is 14 residues long. The germline CDR1 and CDR2 sequences are SGHNT and YENEEA. V dropped 5 bases and J dropped 5 bases, with 13 bases sitting between them.